The 21 T cell receptor beta chains presented below share a single source sample, sequenced in a study of spatial heterogeneity in lung cancer (dated by TCRdb to the late 2010s). Explained via the paper, the time point label denotes: sample taken at primary tumor resection. Whole RNA extracted from tumor and nontumor lung tissue, or from cryopreserved PBMC samples, was used for TCR sequencing without cell sorting. The library was obtained by 5' RACE. Sequencing was performed on a NextSeq 500. The public reads were quality trimmed at Q25 with fastp and then assembled into clones with MiXCR by TCRdb, keeping productive beta chains. Each entry merges the rows of one CDR3 protein and shows their most common DNA and genes. Recorded for this sample are tens of thousands of distinct CDR3 sequences; under 25% of them occurred a single time. Around 6.6% of the sample is in the top ten clones. Here the sequenced sample was PBMCs, taken at surgery. These receptors all come from a male donor with early-stage non-small cell lung cancer.

The chain employs TRBV11-3 and TRBJ1-1; D is uncertain. This CDR3 has 14 residues. Trimming left V 5 bases short and J 1 base short, with 11 bases between. CDR1 and CDR2 from the germline V gene are SGHNT and YENEEA. Written as DNA, the CDR3 is TGTGCCAGCAGCCGGCCCCCAGAGAACACTGAAGCTTTCTTT. The encoded protein is CASSRPPENTEAFF.

This clonotype turned up a few times. This chain connects TRBV6-1 to TRBJ2-4; D is uncertain. This CDR3 is 11 amino acids long. Per the germline V gene, CDR1 is MNHNS and CDR2 is SASEGT. The V and J ends lost 0 bases and 13 bases respectively, with 7 bases between them. CDR3 coding DNA: TGTGCCAGCAGTGAAGCCTACAGACAGTACTTC. It encodes CASSEAYRQYF.

This clonotype was counted only a few times. V and J are TRBV3-1 and TRBJ1-1; 7 nucleotides align to TRBD1. CDR1 LGHDT and CDR2 YNNKEL come from the germline V gene (reference sequence). The CDR3 extends over 13 amino acids. V shed 7 bases and J 1 base; nucleotides not matched to a gene: 3. The CDR3 bases are TGTGCCAGCATGGGACAGACGAACACTGAAGCTTTCTTT. It translates to CASMGQTNTEAFF.

The chain employs TRBV20-1 and TRBJ2-7; 8 nucleotides line up with TRBD2. Germline CDR1 is DFQATT and CDR2 is SNEGSKA (reference sequence). After removal of 6 bases from V and 0 bases from J, the junction contained 10 bases not matched to a gene. This CDR3 region has 15 residues. CDR3 amino acids: CSAEKIAGSSYEQYF. The DNA of the CDR3 is TGCAGTGCCGAGAAGATAGCGGGGAGCTCCTACGAGCAGTACTTC.

This clonotype was recorded at least ten times. The rearrangement joins TRBV6-2 or TRBV6-3 to TRBJ2-7, with TRBD2 matching 8 bases. Germline lookup yields CDR1 MNHEY and CDR2 SVGEGT. The ends lost 7 bases at V and 7 bases at J; junction bases unmatched: 12. The CDR3 is made up of 14 amino acids. CDR3 sequence: CASTSPGLDVEQYF. CDR3 DNA sequence: TGTGCCAGCACATCGCCGGGACTAGACGTTGAGCAGTACTTC.

The table lists this clonotype with many counts. The chain employs TRBV7-9 and TRBJ2-1, with TRBD1 as a possible D gene (6 bases). V was cut by 4 bases and J by 8 bases, with 12 bases left in between. Germline V gene lookup returns CDR1 SEHNR and CDR2 FQNEAQ (reference sequence). The CDR3 loop spans 13 amino acids. CDR3 residues: CASSSDSSDEQFF. The CDR3 DNA is TGTGCCAGCAGCTCGGACAGTTCGGATGAGCAGTTCTTC.

This clonotype was detected many times. The chain is built from TRBV19 and TRBJ2-4, with D perhaps matching TRBD2 (6 bases). The germline V gene has CDR1 LNHDA and CDR2 SQIVND (reference sequence). This CDR3 has 14 amino acids. The V end lost 1 base, the J end lost 7 bases, and 11 bases lay between the germline ends. CDR3 in amino acids: CASSIVGGVNIQYF. The CDR3 DNA sequence: TGTGCCAGTAGTATAGTCGGGGGTGTGAACATTCAGTACTTC. The full variable domain, its missing parts supplied by reference TRBV19 and TRBJ2-4, is DGGITQSPKYLFRKEGQNVTLSCEQNLNHDAMYWYRQDPGQGLRLIYYSQIVNDFQKGDIAEGYSVSREKKESFPLTVTSAQKNPTAFYLCASSIVGGVNIQYFGAGTRLSVL.

The chain links TRBV10-3 to TRBJ2-6, with TRBD1 as a possible D gene (7 bases). This CDR3 region has 15 residues. Germline-derived CDR1 and CDR2 are ENHRY and SYGVKD. With 5 bases removed from V and 4 bases from J, the gap between germline ends came to 12 bases. CDR3 region: CAISTGDSGANVLTF. The CDR3 DNA sequence: TGTGCCATCAGTACAGGGGACTCCGGGGCCAACGTCCTGACTTTC.

The chain is built from TRBV7-2 and TRBJ2-1, with 8 bases identical to TRBD1. Trimming removed 1 base from V and 9 bases from J; junction bases left unmatched: 8. The CDR3 totals 15 residues. Germline V CDR1 and CDR2: SGHTA, FQGNSA. As DNA, the CDR3 is TGTGCCAGCAGCTTAGAGGGACAGGTGGCGGGTGAGCAGTTCTTC. Amino acids: CASSLEGQVAGEQFF.

This clonotype was recorded many times. The chain combines TRBV7-9 with TRBJ2-3; D is unresolved. The CDR3 contains 12 residues. With 4 bases removed from V and 4 bases from J, the gap between germline ends came to 6 bases. CDR1 is SEHNR, CDR2 FQNEAQ, per germline (reference sequence). CDR3 in amino acids: CASSWAADTQYF. The CDR3 DNA follows: TGTGCCAGCAGCTGGGCGGCAGATACGCAGTATTTT.

This clonotype was observed a handful of times. This sequence joins TRBV4-3 and TRBJ2-3; D unresolved. CDR3 length: 13 residues. In germline, CDR1 is LGHNA, CDR2 YSLEER. V was clipped by 0 bases and J by 4 bases, with 5 bases between them. The CDR3 sequence is CASSQEKPDTQYF. In nucleotides, the CDR3 is TGCGCCAGCAGCCAAGAAAAGCCAGATACGCAGTATTTT.

This clonotype was seen repeatedly, ten times or more. The V gene is TRBV20-1, the J gene TRBJ1-2, with 7 bases lining up with TRBD1. Trimming at V came to 4 bases and at J to 6 bases, leaving 11 bases not matched to a gene. Looked up from germline, CDR1 is DFQATT and CDR2 is SNEGSKA (reference sequence). The CDR3 length is 14 residues. CDR3 loop: CSATRRNQGDGYTF. In DNA, the CDR3 is TGCAGTGCTACTCGTCGGAACCAGGGGGATGGCTACACCTTC.

In this sample, this clonotype turned up many times. The rearrangement uses TRBV14 and TRBJ2-7; D may be TRBD1 or TRBD2 (5 bases each). The CDR3 length is 14 residues. V lost 3 bases and J lost 0, with 9 bases in between. Germline V gives CDR1 SGHDN, CDR2 FVKESK. CDR3 residues: CASSQGVRSYEQYF. The CDR3 DNA follows: TGTGCCAGCAGCCAGGGGGTCCGCTCCTACGAGCAGTACTTC.

This clonotype was seen at least ten times. The rearrangement uses TRBV12-3 or TRBV12-4 and TRBJ2-1; D gene uncertain. This CDR3 has 13 amino acids. The V gene lost 4 bases and the J gene lost 9 bases, with 13 bases spanning the gap. The CDR3 DNA reads as TGTGCCAGCAGTTCCTTTGGGGTTACTGAGCAGTTCTTC. Its protein product is CASSSFGVTEQFF.

V and J are TRBV4-2 and TRBJ2-2; D unclear. CDR1 is LGHNA and CDR2 is YNFKEQ in the germline V gene. CDR3 length: 19 residues. V was cut by 1 base and J by 4 bases, with 22 bases left in between. CDR3 DNA: TGTGCCAGCAGCCAAGGTAGATCGTCAGGCTACAAATTCACCGGGGAGCTGTTTTTT. Protein sequence: CASSQGRSSGYKFTGELFF.

This CDR3 is CASSPRGVGGTEAFF. The CDR3, as DNA: TGTGCCAGCAGCCCCAGGGGCGTAGGGGGCACTGAAGCTTTCTTT. The rearrangement joins TRBV9 to TRBJ1-1; D possibly corresponds to TRBD1 (6 bases). This CDR3 is built from 15 residues. Trimming pared 4 bases from V and 4 bases from J, leaving 17 bases between. Germline loops: CDR1 SGDLS, CDR2 YYNGEE.

The gene calls are TRBV7-2 and TRBJ2-7; D not certain. Per germline, CDR1 SGHTA and CDR2 FQGNSA. V dropped 2 bases and J dropped 4 bases, with 12 bases sitting between them. The CDR3 covers 14 residues. The CDR3 sequence: CASSLHSLQYEQYF. The CDR3 DNA is TGTGCCAGCAGCTTACACAGCCTCCAATACGAGCAGTACTTC.

For the CDR3, the DNA is TGTGCCAGTTCCTGGGGGGGGCCGGGAAATGAGCAGTTCTTC. Translating gives CASSWGGPGNEQFF. The rearrangement joins TRBV27 to TRBJ2-1; weak D call: TRBD2 (7 bases). Per the germline V gene, CDR1 is MNHEY and CDR2 is SMNVEV (reference sequence). The CDR3 spans 14 residues. V lost 9 bases to trimming and J lost 7 bases, with 19 bases between them.

This clonotype has only a few counts. This chain links TRBV12-3 or TRBV12-4 with TRBJ1-1; a weak D match, TRBD1 (6 bases). The CDR3 has 12 amino acids. Between the trimmed V and J ends, which lost 2 bases and 9 bases, there was a span of 10 bases. The CDR3 here is CASSLTGIQAFF. Written as DNA, the CDR3 is TGTGCCAGCAGTTTAACAGGGATCCAAGCTTTCTTT.

This clonotype has more than one count but fewer than ten. The chain joins TRBV7-3 to TRBJ1-1; D may be TRBD1 (5 bases). The CDR3 is 13 amino acids. Germline V gene sequence: CDR1 SGHTA, CDR2 FQGTGA. The germline V and J ends were trimmed by 5 bases and 1 base, with 8 bases remaining between them. The CDR3 reads CASSRTQNTEAFF. CDR3 sequence (DNA): TGTGCCAGCAGCCGGACACAGAACACTGAAGCTTTCTTT.

There are a few counts of this clonotype. The J gene is TRBJ2-5, the V gene TRBV7-9; no clear D gene. Germline V CDR1 and CDR2: SEHNR, FQNEAQ (reference sequence). Trimming pared 5 bases from V and 1 base from J, leaving 23 bases between. The CDR3 totals 18 residues. The CDR3 sequence: CASSPPLTGRRFQETQYF. The CDR3 bases are TGTGCCAGCAGCCCCCCCCTCACTGGACGCCGTTTCCAAGAGACCCAGTACTTC.